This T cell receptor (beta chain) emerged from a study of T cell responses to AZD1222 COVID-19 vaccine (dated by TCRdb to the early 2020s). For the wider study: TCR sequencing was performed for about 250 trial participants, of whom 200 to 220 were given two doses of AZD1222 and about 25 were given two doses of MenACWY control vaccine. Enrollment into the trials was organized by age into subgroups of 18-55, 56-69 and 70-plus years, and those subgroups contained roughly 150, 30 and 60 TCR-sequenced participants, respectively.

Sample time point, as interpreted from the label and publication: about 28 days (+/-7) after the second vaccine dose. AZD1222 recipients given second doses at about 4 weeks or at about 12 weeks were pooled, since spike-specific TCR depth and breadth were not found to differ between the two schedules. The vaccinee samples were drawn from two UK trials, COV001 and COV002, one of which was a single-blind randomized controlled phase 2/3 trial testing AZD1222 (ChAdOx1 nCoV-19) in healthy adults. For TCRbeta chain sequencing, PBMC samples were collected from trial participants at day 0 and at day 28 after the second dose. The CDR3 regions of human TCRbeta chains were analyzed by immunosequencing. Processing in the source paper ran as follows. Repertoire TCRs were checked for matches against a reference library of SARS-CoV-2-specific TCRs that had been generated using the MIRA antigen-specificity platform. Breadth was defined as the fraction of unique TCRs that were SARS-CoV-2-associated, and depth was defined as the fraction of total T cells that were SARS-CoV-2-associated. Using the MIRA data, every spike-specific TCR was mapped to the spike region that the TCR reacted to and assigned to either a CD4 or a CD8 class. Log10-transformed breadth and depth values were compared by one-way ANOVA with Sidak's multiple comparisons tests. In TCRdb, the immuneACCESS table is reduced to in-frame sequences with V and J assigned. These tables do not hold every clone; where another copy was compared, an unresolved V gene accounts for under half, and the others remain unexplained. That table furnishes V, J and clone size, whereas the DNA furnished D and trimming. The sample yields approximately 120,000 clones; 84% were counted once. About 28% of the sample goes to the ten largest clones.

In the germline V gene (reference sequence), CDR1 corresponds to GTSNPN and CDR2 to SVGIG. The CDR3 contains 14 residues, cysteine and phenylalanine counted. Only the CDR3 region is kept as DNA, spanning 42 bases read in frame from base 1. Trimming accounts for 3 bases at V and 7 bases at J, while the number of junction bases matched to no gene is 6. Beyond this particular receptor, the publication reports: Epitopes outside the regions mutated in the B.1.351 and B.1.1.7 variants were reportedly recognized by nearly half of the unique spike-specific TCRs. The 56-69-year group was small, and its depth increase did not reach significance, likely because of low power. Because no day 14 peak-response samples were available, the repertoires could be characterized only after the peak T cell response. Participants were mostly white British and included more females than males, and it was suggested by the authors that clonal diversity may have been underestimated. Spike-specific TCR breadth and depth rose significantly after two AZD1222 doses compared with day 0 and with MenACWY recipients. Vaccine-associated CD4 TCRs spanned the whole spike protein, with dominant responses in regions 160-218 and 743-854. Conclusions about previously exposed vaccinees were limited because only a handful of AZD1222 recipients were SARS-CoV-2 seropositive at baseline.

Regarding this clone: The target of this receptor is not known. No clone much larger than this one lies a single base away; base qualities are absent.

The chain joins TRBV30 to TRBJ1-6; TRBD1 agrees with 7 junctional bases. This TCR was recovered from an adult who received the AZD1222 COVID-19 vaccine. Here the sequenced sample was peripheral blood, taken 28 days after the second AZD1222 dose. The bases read TGTGCCTGGAGAGACGGACAGGCAAATTCACCCCTCCACTTT. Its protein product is CAWRDGQANSPLHF.